This T cell receptor beta chain was identified in a study of cytomegalovirus exposure and HLA in healthy donors. Each donor was nominally healthy when sampled (though unrecorded immune exposures were likely). Both 60 Vbeta primers and 13 Jbeta primers went into the PCR. This table comes from immunoSEQ multiplex PCR, and its TCRdb copy is limited to in-frame clones, with some not included. The sample includes some 130,000 clones, 79% of them seen just once. Findings and caveats of the study: Common viral pathogens were later found to be apparently linked to several of the most significant clusters.

With respect to this clone: No antigen is known for it.

Germline V gene sequence: CDR1 LNHNV, CDR2 YYDKDF (reference sequence). V lost 3 bases to trimming and J lost 5 bases; unmatched junction nucleotides: 10. This CDR3 spans 16 amino acids. Sequencing used PBMCs. The chain uses TRBV15 and TRBJ2-3, with 8 bases matching TRBD2. This receptor was taken from a man aged 40-50 years in good health and CMV-seropositive. Here the CDR3 DNA reads TGTGCCACCAGCAGGGGGGGAGGGACTAGGGTAGATACGCAGTATTTT. This gives the protein CATSRGGGTRVDTQYF.